This paragraph covers one TCR beta chain sequence. Its antigen is unknown. Relative to the germline gene, one junction end is altered; a read error may explain this. The data originate from a study of T cell repertoires in cytomegalovirus infection. TCRdb used MiXCR to reprocess the reads, holding one entry per CDR3 protein. The sample holds 300,000 to 400,000 distinct CDR3 sequences, 25% to 35% seen once. Germline V gives CDR1 MNHNS, CDR2 SASEGT. CDR3 length: 15 amino acids. This chain links TRBV6-1 with TRBJ2-7, with 10 bases matching TRBD1. The receptor comes from a human donor in good health (CMV status not recorded). Some clones in this sample may be carry-over from other donors' samples. This specimen was cultured PBMCs, taken from culture after CMV antigen stimulation. The CDR3 here is CASREAGTGVYEQYF. The CDR3, as DNA: TGTGCCAGCAGGGAAGCCGGGACAGGGGTGTACGAGCAGTACTTC.